Listed here are 7 T cell receptor beta chains from one sample, sequenced in a study of blood T cell repertoires in COVID-19. Method: immunoSEQ multiplex PCR; TCRdb's copy keeps in-frame clones and lacks some. The sample has about 90,000 clones, 80% seen once. The specimen was peripheral blood. These receptors were taken from an older woman with acute or convalescent COVID-19.

The table lists this clone with a few counts. The chain carries TRBV9 and TRBJ1-2; D possibly corresponds to TRBD1 (5 bases). This CDR3 is built from 16 residues. Germline-derived CDR1 and CDR2 are SGDLS and YYNGEE. V lost 0 bases to trimming and J lost 5 bases, with 17 bases between them. CDR3 protein: CASSVEGLEGLYGYTF. In nucleotides, the CDR3 is TGTGCCAGCAGCGTAGAGGGGCTCGAAGGGTTATATGGCTACACCTTC.

V gene TRBV12-3 or TRBV12-4 combines with J gene TRBJ2-2; D might be TRBD1 (6 bases). The ends were cut back, 6 bases at V and 5 bases at J, with 10 bases in the middle. This CDR3 is built from 13 residues. In DNA form, the CDR3 reads TGTGCCAGCAGCCCCACAGGGACCGGGGAGCTGTTTTTT. Amino acid sequence: CASSPTGTGELFF.

The V gene is TRBV7-2, the J gene TRBJ2-2; maybe TRBD1 (6 bases). The germline CDR1 and CDR2 sequences are SGHTA and FQGNSA. V lost 0 bases to trimming and J lost 6 bases, with 8 bases between them. This CDR3 is built from 14 residues. CDR3 residues: CASSLAQGAGELFF. CDR3 in DNA: TGTGCCAGCAGCTTAGCACAGGGCGCCGGGGAGCTGTTTTTT.

This sequence joins TRBV7-3 and TRBJ2-2; 14 nucleotides line up with TRBD2. CDR1 and CDR2 (germline): SGHTA, FQGTGA. V shed 5 bases, J shed 7 bases, and the junction held 6 bases outside the gene matches. The CDR3 is made up of 16 amino acids. This CDR3 reads CASSPRLAGGHGELFF. The CDR3 DNA follows: TGTGCCAGCAGCCCACGACTAGCGGGGGGGCACGGGGAGCTGTTTTTT.

The gene calls are TRBV27 and TRBJ2-2; D is undetermined. V lost 3 bases and J 3 bases, leaving 2 bases between the germline ends. Germline-derived CDR1 and CDR2 are MNHEY and SMNVEV (reference sequence). The CDR3 length is 12 residues. The CDR3 sequence is CASSFDTGELFF. CDR3 nucleotides: TGTGCCAGCAGTTTCGACACCGGGGAGCTGTTTTTT.

The chain links TRBV13 to TRBJ2-2; TRBD2 might be the D (6 bases). Germline CDR1 and CDR2: PRHDT and FYEKMQ (reference sequence). The CDR3 has 13 residues. V was clipped by 5 bases and J by 7 bases, with 11 bases between them. The CDR3 reads CASSLGSYGELFF. The CDR3 DNA follows: TGTGCCAGCAGCCTCGGGAGTTACGGGGAGCTGTTTTTT.

V usage is TRBV19 and J usage is TRBJ2-6, with 7 positions matching TRBD1. The junction had 8 bases not matched to a gene; V was cut back by 3 bases and J by 0 bases. The CDR3 has 18 amino acids. CDR1 and CDR2 from the germline V gene are LNHDA and SQIVND (reference sequence). Here the CDR3 DNA reads TGTGCCAGTAGTATTCCCCGGACAGGAACCTCTGGGGCCAACGTCCTGACTTTC. Translating it yields CASSIPRTGTSGANVLTF.